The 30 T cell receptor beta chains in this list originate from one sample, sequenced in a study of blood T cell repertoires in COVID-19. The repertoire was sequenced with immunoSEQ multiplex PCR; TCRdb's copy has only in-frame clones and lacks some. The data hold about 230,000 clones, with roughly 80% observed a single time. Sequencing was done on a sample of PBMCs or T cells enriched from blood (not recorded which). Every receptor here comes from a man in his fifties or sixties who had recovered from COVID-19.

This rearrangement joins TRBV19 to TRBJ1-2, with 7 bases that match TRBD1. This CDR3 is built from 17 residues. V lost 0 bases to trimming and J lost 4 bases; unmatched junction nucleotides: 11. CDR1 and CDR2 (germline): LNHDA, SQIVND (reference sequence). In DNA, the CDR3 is TGTGCCAGTAGTATAGAGGTCTTAATGGGACAGTCCTATGGCTACACCTTC. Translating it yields CASSIEVLMGQSYGYTF.

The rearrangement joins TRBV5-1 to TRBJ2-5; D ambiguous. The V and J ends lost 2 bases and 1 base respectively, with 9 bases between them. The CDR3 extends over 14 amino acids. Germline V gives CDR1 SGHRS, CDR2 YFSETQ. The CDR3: CASSFDSTQETQYF. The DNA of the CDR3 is TGCGCCAGCAGCTTCGACTCGACCCAAGAGACCCAGTACTTC. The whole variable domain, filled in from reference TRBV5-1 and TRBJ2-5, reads KAGVTQTPRYLIKTRGQQVTLSCSPISGHRSVSWYQQTPGQGLQFLFEYFSETQRNKGNFPGRFSGRQFSNSRSEMNVSTLELGDSALYLCASSFDSTQETQYFGPGTRLLVL.

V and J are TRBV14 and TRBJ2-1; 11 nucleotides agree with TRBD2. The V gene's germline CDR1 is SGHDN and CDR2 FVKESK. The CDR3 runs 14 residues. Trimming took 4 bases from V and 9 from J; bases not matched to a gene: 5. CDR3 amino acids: CASSLSGGAGEQFF. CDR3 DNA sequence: TGTGCCAGCAGCCTTAGCGGGGGGGCTGGTGAGCAGTTCTTC.

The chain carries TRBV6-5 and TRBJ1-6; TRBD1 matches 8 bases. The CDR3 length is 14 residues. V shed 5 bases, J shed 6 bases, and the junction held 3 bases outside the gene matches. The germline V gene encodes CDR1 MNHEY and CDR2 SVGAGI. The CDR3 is CASSRTGFNSPLHF. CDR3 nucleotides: TGTGCCAGCAGTAGGACAGGGTTTAATTCACCCCTCCACTTT.

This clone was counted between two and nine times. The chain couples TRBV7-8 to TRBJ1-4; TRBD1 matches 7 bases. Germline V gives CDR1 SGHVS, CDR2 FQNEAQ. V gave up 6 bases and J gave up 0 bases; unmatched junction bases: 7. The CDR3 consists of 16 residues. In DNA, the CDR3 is TGTGCCAGCAGAAACCACAGGGGTTCAACTAATGAAAAACTGTTTTTT. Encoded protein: CASRNHRGSTNEKLFF. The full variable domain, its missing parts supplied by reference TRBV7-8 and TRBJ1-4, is GAGVSQSPRYKVAKRGQDVALRCDPISGHVSLFWYQQALGQGPEFLTYFQNEAQLDKSGLPSDRFFAERPEGSVSTLKIQRTQQEDSAVYLCASRNHRGSTNEKLFFGSGTQLSVL.

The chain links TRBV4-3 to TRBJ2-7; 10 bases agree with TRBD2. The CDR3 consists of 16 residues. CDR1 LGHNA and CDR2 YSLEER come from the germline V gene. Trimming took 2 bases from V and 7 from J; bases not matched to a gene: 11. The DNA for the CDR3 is TGCGCCAGCAGCCAATCTGTTCTAGCGGGGGCATGGGAGCAGTACTTC. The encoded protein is CASSQSVLAGAWEQYF.

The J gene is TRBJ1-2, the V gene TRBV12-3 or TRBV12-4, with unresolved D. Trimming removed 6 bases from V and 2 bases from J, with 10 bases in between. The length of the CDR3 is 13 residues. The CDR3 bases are TGTGCCAGCAGCCCCCGAGAGAACTATGGCTACACCTTC. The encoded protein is CASSPRENYGYTF.

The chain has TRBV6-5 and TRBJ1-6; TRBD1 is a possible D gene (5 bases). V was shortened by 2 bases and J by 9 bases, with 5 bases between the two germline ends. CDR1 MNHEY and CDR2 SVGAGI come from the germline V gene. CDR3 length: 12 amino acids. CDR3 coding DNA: TGTGCCAGCAGTTACAGGGGTTCACCCCTCCACTTT. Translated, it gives CASSYRGSPLHF.

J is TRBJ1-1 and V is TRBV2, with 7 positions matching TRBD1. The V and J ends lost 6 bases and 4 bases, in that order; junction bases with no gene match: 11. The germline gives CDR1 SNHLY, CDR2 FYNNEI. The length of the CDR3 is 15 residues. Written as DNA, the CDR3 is TGTGCCAGCAGCCCTCAGGGGGTAGGAGGCACTGAAGCTTTCTTT. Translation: CASSPQGVGGTEAFF.

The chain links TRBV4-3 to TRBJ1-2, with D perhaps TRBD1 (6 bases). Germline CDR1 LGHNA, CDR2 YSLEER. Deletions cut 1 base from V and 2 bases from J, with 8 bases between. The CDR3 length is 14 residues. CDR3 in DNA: TGCGCCAGCAGCCAAGGACAGGCCAACTATGGCTACACCTTC. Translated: CASSQGQANYGYTF.

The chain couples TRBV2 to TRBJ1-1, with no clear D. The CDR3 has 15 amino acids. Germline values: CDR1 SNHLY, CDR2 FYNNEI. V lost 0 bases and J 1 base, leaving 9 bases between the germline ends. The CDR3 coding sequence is TGTGCCAGCAGTGAAGCGCTTCGGGGGAACACTGAAGCTTTCTTT. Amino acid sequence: CASSEALRGNTEAFF. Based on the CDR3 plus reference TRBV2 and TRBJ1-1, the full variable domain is EPEVTQTPSHQVTQMGQEVILRCVPISNHLYFYWYRQILGQKVEFLVSFYNNEISEKSEIFDDQFSVERPDGSNFTLKIRSTKLEDSAMYFCASSEALRGNTEAFFGQGTRLTVV.

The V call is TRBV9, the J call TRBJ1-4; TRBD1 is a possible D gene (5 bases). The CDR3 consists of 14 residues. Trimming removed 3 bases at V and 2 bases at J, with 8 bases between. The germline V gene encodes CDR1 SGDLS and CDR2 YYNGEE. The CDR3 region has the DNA TGTGCCAGCAGCGCGGGGGGGACTAATGAAAAACTGTTTTTT. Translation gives CASSAGGTNEKLFF. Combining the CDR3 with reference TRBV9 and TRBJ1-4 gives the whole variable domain DSGVTQTPKHLITATGQRVTLRCSPRSGDLSVYWYQQSLDQGLQFLIQYYNGEERAKGNILERFSAQQFPDLHSELNLSSLELGDSALYFCASSAGGTNEKLFFGSGTQLSVL.

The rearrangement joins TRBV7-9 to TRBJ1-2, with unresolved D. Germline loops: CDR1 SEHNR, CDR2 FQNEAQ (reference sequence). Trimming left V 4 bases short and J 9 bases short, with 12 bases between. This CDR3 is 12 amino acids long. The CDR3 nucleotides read TGTGCCAGCAGCTCTGGCCCGGGAAGCTACACCTTC. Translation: CASSSGPGSYTF.

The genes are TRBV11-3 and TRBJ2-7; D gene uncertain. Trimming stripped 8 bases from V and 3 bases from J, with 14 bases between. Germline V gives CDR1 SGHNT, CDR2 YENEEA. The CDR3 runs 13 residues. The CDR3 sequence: CASGDGWSYEQYF. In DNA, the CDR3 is TGTGCCAGCGGTGACGGATGGAGCTACGAGCAGTACTTC.

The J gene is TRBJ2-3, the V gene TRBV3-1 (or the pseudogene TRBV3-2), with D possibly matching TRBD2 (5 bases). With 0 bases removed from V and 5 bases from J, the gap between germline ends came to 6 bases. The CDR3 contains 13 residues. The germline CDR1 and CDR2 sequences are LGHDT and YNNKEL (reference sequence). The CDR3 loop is CASSQDREDTQYF. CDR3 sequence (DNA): TGTGCCAGCAGCCAAGATCGGGAAGATACGCAGTATTTT.

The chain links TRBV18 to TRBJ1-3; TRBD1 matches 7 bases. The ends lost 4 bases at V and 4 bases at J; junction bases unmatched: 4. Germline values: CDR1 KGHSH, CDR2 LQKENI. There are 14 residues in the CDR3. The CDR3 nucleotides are TGTGCCAGCTCACAGGGGGCGCGAGGAAACACCATATATTTT. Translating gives CASSQGARGNTIYF.

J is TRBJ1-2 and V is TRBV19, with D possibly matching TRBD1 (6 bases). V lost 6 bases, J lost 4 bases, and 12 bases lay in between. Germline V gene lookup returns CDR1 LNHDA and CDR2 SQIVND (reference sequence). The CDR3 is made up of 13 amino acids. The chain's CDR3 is CASSPQGVYGYTF. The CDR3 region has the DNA TGTGCCAGTAGCCCACAGGGCGTCTATGGCTACACCTTC.

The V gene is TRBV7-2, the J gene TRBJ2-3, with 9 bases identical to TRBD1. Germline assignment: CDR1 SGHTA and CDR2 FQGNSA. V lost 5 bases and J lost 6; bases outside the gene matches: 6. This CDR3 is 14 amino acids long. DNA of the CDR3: TGTGCCAGCAGCCTGGACAGGGGACGTGATACGCAGTATTTT. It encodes CASSLDRGRDTQYF.

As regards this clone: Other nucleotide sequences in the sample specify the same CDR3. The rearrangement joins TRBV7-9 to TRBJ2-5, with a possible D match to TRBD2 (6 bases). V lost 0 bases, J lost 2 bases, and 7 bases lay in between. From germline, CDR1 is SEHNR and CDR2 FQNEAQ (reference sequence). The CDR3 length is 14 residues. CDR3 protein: CASSLAGGQETQYF. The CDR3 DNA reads TGTGCCAGCAGCTTAGCTGGAGGGCAAGAGACCCAGTACTTC.

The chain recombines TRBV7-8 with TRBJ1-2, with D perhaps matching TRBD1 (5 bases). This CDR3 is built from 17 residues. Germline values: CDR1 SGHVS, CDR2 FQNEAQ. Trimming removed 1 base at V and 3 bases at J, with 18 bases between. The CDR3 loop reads CASSLVSLGHGDYGYTF. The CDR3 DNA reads TGTGCCAGCAGCTTAGTATCACTTGGACATGGGGACTATGGCTACACCTTC.

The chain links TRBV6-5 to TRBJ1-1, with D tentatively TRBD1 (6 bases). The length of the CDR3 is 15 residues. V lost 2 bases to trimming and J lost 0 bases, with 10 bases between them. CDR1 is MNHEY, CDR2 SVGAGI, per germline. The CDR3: CASSYAGTLNTEAFF. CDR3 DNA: TGTGCCAGCAGTTACGCCGGGACATTGAACACTGAAGCTTTCTTT.

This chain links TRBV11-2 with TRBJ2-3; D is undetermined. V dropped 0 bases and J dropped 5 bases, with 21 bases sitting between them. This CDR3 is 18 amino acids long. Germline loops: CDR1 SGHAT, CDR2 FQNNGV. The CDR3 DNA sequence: TGTGCCAGCAGCTTAGATCTAATGGTAGTAACCCAACGAGATACGCAGTATTTT. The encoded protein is CASSLDLMVVTQRDTQYF. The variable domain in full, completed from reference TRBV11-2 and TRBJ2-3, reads EAGVAQSPRYKIIEKRQSVAFWCNPISGHATLYWYQQILGQGPKLLIQFQNNGVVDDSQLPKDRFSAERLKGVDSTLKIQPAKLEDSAVYLCASSLDLMVVTQRDTQYFGPGTRLTVL.

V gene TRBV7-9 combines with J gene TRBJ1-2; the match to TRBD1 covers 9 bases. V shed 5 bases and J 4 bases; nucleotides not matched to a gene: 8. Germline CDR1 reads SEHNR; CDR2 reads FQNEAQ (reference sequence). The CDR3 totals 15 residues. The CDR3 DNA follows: TGTGCCAGCAGCGCCAGAGGGACAGGGAGCTATGGCTACACCTTC. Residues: CASSARGTGSYGYTF.

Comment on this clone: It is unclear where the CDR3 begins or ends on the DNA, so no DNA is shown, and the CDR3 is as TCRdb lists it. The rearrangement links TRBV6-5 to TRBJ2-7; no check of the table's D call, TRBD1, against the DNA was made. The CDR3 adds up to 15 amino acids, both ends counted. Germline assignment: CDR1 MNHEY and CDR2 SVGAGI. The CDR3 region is CASSSSTRNTYEQYF.

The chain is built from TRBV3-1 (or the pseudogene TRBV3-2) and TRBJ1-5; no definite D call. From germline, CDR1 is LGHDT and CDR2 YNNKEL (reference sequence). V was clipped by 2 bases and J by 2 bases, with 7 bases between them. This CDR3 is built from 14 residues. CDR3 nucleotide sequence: TGTGCCAGCAGCCAAAGCGTCGGCAATCAGCCCCAGCATTTT. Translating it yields CASSQSVGNQPQHF.

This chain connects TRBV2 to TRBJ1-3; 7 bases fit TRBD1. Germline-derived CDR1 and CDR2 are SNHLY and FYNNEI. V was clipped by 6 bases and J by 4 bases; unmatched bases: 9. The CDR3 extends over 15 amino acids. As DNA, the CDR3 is TGTGCCAGCAGCGAACGACAGGGAACCGGAAACACCATATATTTT. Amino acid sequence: CASSERQGTGNTIYF.

The CDR3 sequence: CASSLAFGRGRRAFF. CDR3 nucleotide sequence: TGTGCCAGCAGCTTAGCGTTTGGAAGGGGTCGGCGAGCTTTCTTT. The chain joins TRBV7-8 to TRBJ1-1, with D possibly TRBD1 on 5 matching bases. This CDR3 region has 15 residues. Germline lookup yields CDR1 SGHVS and CDR2 FQNEAQ. The V end was cut by 0 bases, the J end by 10 bases, with 18 bases between. Full variable domain (missing parts from reference TRBV7-8 and TRBJ1-1): GAGVSQSPRYKVAKRGQDVALRCDPISGHVSLFWYQQALGQGPEFLTYFQNEAQLDKSGLPSDRFFAERPEGSVSTLKIQRTQQEDSAVYLCASSLAFGRGRRAFFGQGTRLTVV.

CDR3 in amino acids: CSARNGYGYTF. CDR3 in DNA: TGCAGTGCTAGAAACGGTTATGGCTACACCTTC. The genes are TRBV20-1 and TRBJ1-2; D unresolved. V lost 2 bases and J 5 bases, leaving 6 bases between the germline ends. CDR1 and CDR2 from the germline V gene are DFQATT and SNEGSKA (reference sequence). The CDR3 consists of 11 residues.

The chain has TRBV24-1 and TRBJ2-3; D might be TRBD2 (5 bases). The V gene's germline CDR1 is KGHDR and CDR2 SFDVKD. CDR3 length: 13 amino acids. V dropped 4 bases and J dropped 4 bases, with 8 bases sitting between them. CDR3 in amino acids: CATSEPLADTQYF. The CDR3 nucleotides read TGTGCCACCAGTGAACCACTAGCAGATACGCAGTATTTT.

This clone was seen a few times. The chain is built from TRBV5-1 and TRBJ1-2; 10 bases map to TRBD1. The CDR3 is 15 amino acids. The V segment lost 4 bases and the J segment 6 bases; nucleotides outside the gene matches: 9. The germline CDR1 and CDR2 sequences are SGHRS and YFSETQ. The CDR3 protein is CASSPEGQGFDGYTF. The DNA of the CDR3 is TGCGCCAGCAGCCCGGAGGGACAGGGGTTTGATGGCTACACCTTC. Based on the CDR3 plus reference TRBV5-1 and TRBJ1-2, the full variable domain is KAGVTQTPRYLIKTRGQQVTLSCSPISGHRSVSWYQQTPGQGLQFLFEYFSETQRNKGNFPGRFSGRQFSNSRSEMNVSTLELGDSALYLCASSPEGQGFDGYTFGSGTRLTVV.